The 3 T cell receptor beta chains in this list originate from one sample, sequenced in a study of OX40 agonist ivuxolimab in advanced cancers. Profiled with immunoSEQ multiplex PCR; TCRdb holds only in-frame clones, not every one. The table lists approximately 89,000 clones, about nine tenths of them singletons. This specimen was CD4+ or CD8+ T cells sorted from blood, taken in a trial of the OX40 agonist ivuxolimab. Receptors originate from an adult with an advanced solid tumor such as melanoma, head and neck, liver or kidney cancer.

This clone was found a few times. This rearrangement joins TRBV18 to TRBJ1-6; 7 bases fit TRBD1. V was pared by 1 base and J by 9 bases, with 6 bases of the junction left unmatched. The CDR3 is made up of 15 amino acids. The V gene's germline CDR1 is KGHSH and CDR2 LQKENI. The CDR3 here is CASSPREGAGSPLHF. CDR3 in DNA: TGTGCCAGCTCACCACGGGAGGGGGCAGGTTCACCCCTCCACTTT.

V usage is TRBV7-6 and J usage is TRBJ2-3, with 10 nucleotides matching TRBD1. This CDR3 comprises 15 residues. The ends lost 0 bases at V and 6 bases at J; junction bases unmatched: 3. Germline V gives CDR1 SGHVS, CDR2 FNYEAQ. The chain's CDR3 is CASSLATGGLDTQYF. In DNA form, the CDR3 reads TGTGCCAGCAGCTTAGCGACAGGGGGCTTGGATACGCAGTATTTT.

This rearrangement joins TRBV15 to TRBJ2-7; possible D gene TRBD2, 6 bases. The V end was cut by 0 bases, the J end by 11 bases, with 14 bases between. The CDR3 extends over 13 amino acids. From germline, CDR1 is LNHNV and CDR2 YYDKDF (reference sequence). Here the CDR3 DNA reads TGTGCCACCAGCAGAGATTACGAGGGACTGAAGTACTTC. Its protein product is CATSRDYEGLKYF.